This T cell receptor (beta chain) was obtained from a study of blood T cell repertoires in COVID-19. This clone came up a few times. Original analysis: Estimation of nucleated cell counts was performed using reference gene primer amplification. TCRdb keeps only in-frame clones here, not all; method: immunoSEQ multiplex PCR. For V, J and clone size, that table is used; D and trimming come from the DNA. The table records a few hundred thousand clones, roughly nine tenths of them present only once. The germline V gene encodes CDR1 MGHRA and CDR2 YSYEKL. V trimming: 2 bases; J trimming: 7 bases; junction bases outside the gene matches: 4. The CDR3 is 14 residues long.

The chain uses TRBV4-1 and TRBJ1-4, with TRBD1 identical over 7 bases. The sequence was collected from a woman aged 55-75 years with COVID-19, enrolled during active disease. Input material: peripheral blood. The CDR3 protein is CASSQFRGSEKLFF. DNA of the CDR3: TGCGCCAGCAGCCAATTCAGGGGGAGTGAAAAACTGTTTTTT.